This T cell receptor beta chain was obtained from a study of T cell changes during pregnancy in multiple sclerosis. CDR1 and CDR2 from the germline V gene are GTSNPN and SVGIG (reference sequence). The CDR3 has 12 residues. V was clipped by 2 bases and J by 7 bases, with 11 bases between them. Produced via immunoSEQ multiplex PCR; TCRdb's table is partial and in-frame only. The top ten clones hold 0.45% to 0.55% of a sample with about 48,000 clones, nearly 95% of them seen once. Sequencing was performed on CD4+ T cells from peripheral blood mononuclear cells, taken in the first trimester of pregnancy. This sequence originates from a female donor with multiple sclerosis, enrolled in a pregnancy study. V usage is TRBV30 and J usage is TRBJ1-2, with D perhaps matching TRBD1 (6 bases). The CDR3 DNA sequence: TGTGCCTGGAGTTCCAGGGGCCGTGGCTACACCTTC. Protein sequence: CAWSSRGRGYTF.